This TCR beta chain was sequenced for a study of technical replicates of blood from several donors. TCRdb's table, derived via immunoSEQ multiplex PCR, lists solely in-frame clones and lacks some. The sample has 85,000 or so clones, 94% seen once. V was clipped by 2 bases and J by 8 bases; unmatched bases: 6. Germline CDR1 SGHDT, CDR2 YYEEEE. The CDR3 runs 14 residues. The chain recombines TRBV5-6 with TRBJ1-2; 10 bases align to TRBD1. The sequenced sample consisted of T cells isolated from PBMCs. This clonotype was obtained from a human donor in good health. The CDR3 bases are TGTGCCAGCAGCTTCGACAGGGGGCTTGAGGGCTACACCTTC. Residues: CASSFDRGLEGYTF.